Following are 4 T cell receptor beta chains from one sample sequenced in a study of shared clonotypes between healthy human individuals. The assay was immunoSEQ multiplex PCR, and TCRdb's table has in-frame clones only and misses some. The repertoire holds about 2.4 million clones, with 90% to 95% as singletons. Sequencing was performed on naive CD4+ T cells from PBMCs. Subset defined: CD45RA+ positively selected. Every receptor here comes from a man between 18 and 35 years old in good health. Some clones in this sample may be carry-over from other donors' samples.

CDR3 residues: CAISGGDRSRYGYTF. DNA of the CDR3: TGTGCCATCAGTGGAGGGGACAGGAGTAGGTATGGCTACACCTTC. The chain links TRBV10-3 to TRBJ1-2, with 8 bases that match TRBD1. With V trimmed by 4 bases and J by 5 bases, 9 bases remained unmatched. The CDR3 has 15 amino acids. Germline-derived CDR1 and CDR2 are ENHRY and SYGVKD.

The chain is built from TRBV2 and TRBJ2-7; D unclear. This CDR3 contains 11 residues. V lost 5 bases, J lost 4 bases, and 6 bases lay in between. Looked up from germline, CDR1 is SNHLY and CDR2 is FYNNEI. CDR3 in DNA: TGTGCCAGCAGTAACAAGTACGAGCAGTACTTC. Translation: CASSNKYEQYF.

The chain has TRBV5-1 and TRBJ2-3; D not resolved. The V end was cut by 0 bases, the J end by 1 base, with 9 bases between. This CDR3 is 15 amino acids long. The germline gives CDR1 SGHRS, CDR2 YFSETQ. CDR3 sequence reads: CASSLDIIGTDTQYF. The CDR3 DNA sequence: TGCGCCAGCAGCTTGGACATAATAGGCACAGATACGCAGTATTTT.

The chain has TRBV29-1 and TRBJ2-7, with TRBD1 identical over 9 bases. Trimming cost V 5 bases and J 3 bases; bases outside gene matches: 8. Germline-derived CDR1 and CDR2 are SQVTM and ANQGSEA. This CDR3 is 14 amino acids long. The CDR3 sequence: CSVLKGQGLYEQYF. The CDR3 nucleotides read TGCAGCGTTCTAAAGGGACAGGGCCTCTACGAGCAGTACTTC.